What follows are 28 T cell receptor beta chains derived from one specimen sequenced in a study of T cells in Graves' hyperthyroidism and ophthalmopathy. Researchers amplified the TCR beta CDR3 regions from RNA transcripts. First-round RT-PCR of the TCR CDR3 relied on the HTBI primer set. TCRdb re-called the multiplex PCR reads with MiXCR, one entry per CDR3 protein. The repertoire holds some 620,000 distinct CDR3 sequences, with around 15% as singletons. The sequenced material came from blood. These receptors came from a woman aged 25 to 39 with Graves' hyperthyroidism.

This clonotype was observed a handful of times. The chain links TRBV20-1 to TRBJ1-6; 11 bases fit TRBD1. CDR1 is DFQATT and CDR2 is SNEGSKA in the germline V gene (reference sequence). The CDR3 extends over 14 amino acids. V lost 6 bases to trimming and J lost 10 bases; unmatched junction nucleotides: 8. This chain's CDR3 is CSAARTGGLSPLHF. CDR3 bases: TGCAGTGCCGCACGGACAGGGGGCTTATCACCCCTCCACTTT.

This clonotype was picked up a small number of times. The chain employs TRBV18 and TRBJ2-3, with D unresolved. V shed 0 bases and J shed 2 bases, with 15 bases lying between them. Per the germline V gene, CDR1 is KGHSH and CDR2 is LQKENI. The CDR3 runs 17 residues. The CDR3 bases are TGTGCCAGCTCACCACCTTCGGCCGATCCGTCCACAGATACGCAGTATTTT. Protein: CASSPPSADPSTDTQYF.

This clonotype was counted at least ten times. This chain connects TRBV28 to TRBJ2-7; 7 bases are a match to TRBD2. The CDR3 runs 12 residues. V was pared by 4 bases and J by 4 bases, with 1 base of the junction left unmatched. Per the germline V gene, CDR1 is MDHEN and CDR2 is SYDVKM. The DNA for the CDR3 is TGTGCCAGCAGTTCAGCGGGGTACGAGCAGTACTTC. The encoded protein is CASSSAGYEQYF. The full variable domain, completed using reference TRBV28 and TRBJ2-7, is DVKVTQSSRYLVKRTGEKVFLECVQDMDHENMFWYRQDPGLGLRLIYFSYDVKMKEKGDIPEGYSVSREKKERFSLILESASTNQTSMYLCASSSAGYEQYFGPGTRLTVT.

This clonotype was seen at least ten times. The chain links TRBV24-1 to TRBJ2-3; 9 bases are shared with TRBD1. After removal of 9 bases from V and 3 bases from J, the junction contained 12 bases not matched to a gene. The CDR3 spans 16 residues. Germline lookup yields CDR1 KGHDR and CDR2 SFDVKD. CDR3 sequence: CATGRTGQGITDTQYF. Written as DNA, the CDR3 is TGTGCCACCGGCCGAACTGGACAGGGGATAACAGATACGCAGTATTTT.

A note on this clonotype: It may be a read error: a sequence one base away is much more abundant. The chain is built from TRBV6-1 and TRBJ2-7; D gene uncertain. This CDR3 has 15 residues. CDR1 is MNHNS and CDR2 is SASEGT in the germline V gene. The CDR3 protein is CASTPDRTGSYERYF. DNA for the CDR3: TGTGCCAGCACCCCCGATCGGACGGGTTCCTACGAGCGGTACTTC.

This clonotype was found a few times. V gene TRBV15 combines with J gene TRBJ2-5; TRBD1 matches 7 bases. From germline, CDR1 is LNHNV and CDR2 YYDKDF (reference sequence). V dropped 2 bases and J dropped 4; count of bases not matched to a gene: 7. This CDR3 spans 15 amino acids. DNA of the CDR3: TGTGCCACCAGCAGATACAGAGGGACAGCAGAGACCCAGTACTTC. This encodes CATSRYRGTAETQYF.

At least ten counts were recorded for this clonotype. The chain links TRBV12-5 to TRBJ2-3; D may be TRBD2 (6 bases). The ends were cut back, 2 bases at V and 1 base at J, with 10 bases in the middle. This CDR3 is built from 15 residues. CDR1 and CDR2 (germline): LGHNT, FRNRAP. The CDR3 region is CASGLSSGGTDTQYF. CDR3 sequence (DNA): TGTGCTAGTGGTTTGTCCTCGGGGGGCACAGATACGCAGTATTTT. The complete variable domain, with remaining parts taken from reference TRBV12-5 and TRBJ2-3, reads DARVTQTPRHKVTEMGQEVTMRCQPILGHNTVFWYRQTMMQGLELLAYFRNRAPLDDSGMPKDRFSAEMPDATLATLKIQPSEPRDSAVYFCASGLSSGGTDTQYFGPGTRLTVL.

The V call is TRBV19, the J call TRBJ1-2; D is unclear. Germline V gives CDR1 LNHDA, CDR2 SQIVND (reference sequence). Trimming cost V 4 bases and J 2 bases, with 5 bases left between them. The CDR3 length is 12 residues. The CDR3 region is CASSSLNYGYTF. In nucleotides, the CDR3 is TGTGCCAGTAGTAGTCTGAACTATGGCTACACCTTC.

J is TRBJ2-5 and V is TRBV19; 7 nucleotides align to TRBD2. With 6 bases clipped from V and 5 bases from J, the junction kept 12 bases outside the gene matches. Looked up from germline, CDR1 is LNHDA and CDR2 is SQIVND (reference sequence). The CDR3 is 15 amino acids. This chain's CDR3 is CASRPGRVGTETQYF. DNA of the CDR3: TGTGCCAGTAGACCAGGGAGGGTAGGTACGGAGACCCAGTACTTC.

This clonotype was picked up many times. Its ends do not fully match the called genes, so a read error is possible. The chain carries TRBV5-1 and TRBJ1-1, with TRBD1 as a possible D gene (5 bases). Germline V gene lookup returns CDR1 SGHRS and CDR2 YFSETQ. The CDR3 is 13 amino acids. DNA for the CDR3: TGTGCCAGCAGTTTGTCGGGGGACACTGAAGCTTTCTTT. Protein sequence: CASSLSGDTEAFF.

The chain employs TRBV6-1 and TRBJ2-1; D is undetermined. The CDR3 consists of 14 residues. Trimming pared 8 bases from V and 6 bases from J, leaving 17 bases between. Germline V gene data show CDR1 as MNHNS and CDR2 as SASEGT. The CDR3 DNA is TGTGCCAGCGGAAGATTTAGAATGGCCAATGAGCAGTTCTTC. It encodes CASGRFRMANEQFF.

This clonotype was detected ten times or more. The gene calls are TRBV30 and TRBJ1-5; D is unresolved. Germline V lookup: CDR1 GTSNPN, CDR2 SVGIG (reference sequence). The length of the CDR3 is 16 residues. V was trimmed by 2 bases and J by 5 bases, leaving 19 bases between them. The CDR3 DNA is TGTGCCTGGAGTTCCCCAGGTACCTCCAGAGATCAGCCCCAGCATTTT. It translates to CAWSSPGTSRDQPQHF.

A few counts support this clonotype. This rearrangement joins TRBV3-1 to TRBJ2-3; TRBD2 agrees at 7 bases. This CDR3 has 17 residues. V lost 1 base to trimming and J lost 2 bases; unmatched junction nucleotides: 9. CDR1 LGHDT and CDR2 YNNKEL come from the germline V gene (reference sequence). In nucleotides, the CDR3 is TGTGCCAGCAGCCAAGCCGCTAGCGGACCTTACACAGATACGCAGTATTTT. Translating gives CASSQAASGPYTDTQYF.

In this sample, this clonotype turned up a few times. The chain carries TRBV28 and TRBJ1-2, with no clear D. The CDR3 spans 15 residues. Trimming removed 3 bases from V and 5 bases from J, with 16 bases in between. The V gene's germline CDR1 is MDHEN and CDR2 SYDVKM. CDR3 bases: TGTGCCAGCAGTTTTTCTCGAGACGTACCTTATGGCTACACCTTC. Its protein product is CASSFSRDVPYGYTF.

CDR3 DNA sequence: TGTGCCTGGAGTTACACCGGGGAGCTGTTTTTT. This encodes CAWSYTGELFF. This chain links TRBV30 with TRBJ2-2; D ambiguous. Trimming stripped 2 bases from V and 3 bases from J, with 1 base between. This CDR3 contains 11 residues. Germline V gene data show CDR1 as GTSNPN and CDR2 as SVGIG (reference sequence).

The CDR3 DNA reads TGCAGTGCTAGAGATTATACTAGCGGACATACGCAGTATTTT. Protein sequence: CSARDYTSGHTQYF. The chain employs TRBV20-1 and TRBJ2-3; 8 bases align to TRBD2. The V segment lost 0 bases and the J segment 7 bases; nucleotides outside the gene matches: 6. CDR1 DFQATT and CDR2 SNEGSKA come from the germline V gene (reference sequence). This CDR3 spans 14 amino acids.

The V gene is TRBV6-1, the J gene TRBJ1-5; TRBD1 aligns across 8 bases. Trimming at V came to 5 bases and at J to 4 bases, leaving 7 bases not matched to a gene. In germline, CDR1 is MNHNS, CDR2 SASEGT. The CDR3 is 15 amino acids. In DNA form, the CDR3 reads TGTGCCAGCAGTACAGGACAGGGCTGGAATCAGCCCCAGCATTTT. Protein product: CASSTGQGWNQPQHF.

This clonotype was seen repeatedly, ten times or more. Here the CDR3 reads CASSTSGLSSYEQYF. The CDR3 region has the DNA TGTGCCAGCAGTACCAGCGGGCTGAGCTCCTACGAGCAGTACTTC. The J gene is TRBJ2-7, the V gene TRBV28; D may be TRBD2 (6 bases). CDR1 is MDHEN, CDR2 SYDVKM, per germline. The CDR3 has 15 amino acids. V lost 5 bases, J lost 0 bases, and 14 bases lay in between.

This clonotype was counted between two and nine times. The chain uses TRBV7-9 and TRBJ2-3, with 9 bases lining up with TRBD2. The V gene end was trimmed by 1 base and the J gene end by 0 bases; junction bases not matched to a gene: 5. Germline V gene sequence: CDR1 SEHNR, CDR2 FQNEAQ (reference sequence). The CDR3 spans 17 residues. DNA for the CDR3: TGTGCCAGCAGCTTAGGCGAGACTAGCGGTAGCACAGATACGCAGTATTTT. It is translated as CASSLGETSGSTDTQYF.

The chain has TRBV10-1 and TRBJ2-4; 7 bases are a match to TRBD1. V trimming: 8 bases; J trimming: 0 bases; junction bases outside the gene matches: 4. This CDR3 is 14 amino acids long. Germline V gene data show CDR1 as WNHNN and CDR2 as SYGVQD (reference sequence). The CDR3 bases are TGCGCCAGCGGGACAGACCCAGCCAAAAACATTCAGTACTTC. This sequence encodes CASGTDPAKNIQYF.

This clonotype was seen repeatedly, ten times or more. CDR3: CASRRQYYGYTF. The CDR3 region has the DNA TGTGCCAGCAGACGACAGTACTATGGCTACACCTTC. The genes are TRBV6-1 and TRBJ1-2, with D perhaps matching TRBD1 (5 bases). CDR1 and CDR2 from the germline V gene are MNHNS and SASEGT. The CDR3 spans 12 residues. Trimming took off 6 bases at V and 3 bases at J, with 8 bases between the two ends.

This clonotype has at least ten counts. The V gene is TRBV20-1, the J gene TRBJ2-3; TRBD2 is a possible D gene (6 bases). Germline V gene data show CDR1 as DFQATT and CDR2 as SNEGSKA (reference sequence). Trimming took 8 bases from V and 5 from J, leaving 17 bases between them. The CDR3 length is 13 residues. CDR3 in amino acids: CSPDAGTVDTQYF. The CDR3 DNA reads as TGCAGTCCCGACGCGGGAACTGTAGATACGCAGTATTTT.

The table lists this clonotype with a few counts. The CDR3 loop reads CSASMTVPNYGYTF. The CDR3 DNA reads as TGCAGTGCTAGCATGACAGTGCCTAACTATGGCTACACCTTC. V usage is TRBV20-1 and J usage is TRBJ1-2; perhaps TRBD1 as D (5 bases). Germline V lookup: CDR1 DFQATT, CDR2 SNEGSKA (reference sequence). The CDR3 covers 14 residues. The V gene lost 3 bases and the J gene lost 0 bases, with 11 bases spanning the gap.

In the case of this clonotype: This sequence may be a read error, since a much larger clone differs from it by one base. This sequence joins TRBV12-3 or TRBV12-4 and TRBJ1-1, with D possibly TRBD1 on 5 matching bases. The V and J ends lost 6 bases and 3 bases respectively, with 11 bases between them. CDR3 length equals 13 residues. The CDR3 bases are TGTGCCAGCAGGGGGACCGCGGACACTGAAGCTTTCTTT. Protein product: CASRGTADTEAFF.

The chain couples TRBV19 to TRBJ1-5; D call uncertain. The CDR3 contains 15 residues. Germline CDR1 reads LNHDA; CDR2 reads SQIVND (reference sequence). V was trimmed by 2 bases and J by 2 bases, leaving 10 bases between them. The CDR3 protein is CASSIKARGNQPQHF. The CDR3 bases are TGTGCCAGTAGTATAAAGGCGAGGGGCAATCAGCCCCAGCATTTT.

The V and J genes are TRBV19 and TRBJ2-7; TRBD1 agrees at 10 bases. Germline CDR1 LNHDA, CDR2 SQIVND (reference sequence). The CDR3 extends over 15 amino acids. Trimming removed 5 bases from V and 4 bases from J; junction bases left unmatched: 8. The CDR3 sequence is CASSSGQGFIYEQYF. CDR3 DNA sequence: TGTGCCAGTAGTTCGGGACAGGGGTTCATATACGAGCAGTACTTC.

To note about this clonotype: A much larger clone differs from this one at a single base, so this may be a read error. The V gene is TRBV12-3 or TRBV12-4, the J gene TRBJ2-7; D is possibly TRBD1 (6 bases). The V gene lost 8 bases and the J gene lost 3 bases, with 17 bases spanning the gap. CDR3 length: 14 amino acids. The CDR3, as DNA: TGTGCCAGCGGCCCTAGGGGGATCGTCTACGAGCAGTACTTC. It translates to CASGPRGIVYEQYF.

The chain combines TRBV7-2 with TRBJ2-7, with a tentative D call TRBD2 (5 bases). The CDR3 covers 14 residues. Trimming stripped 5 bases from V and 3 bases from J, with 14 bases between. CDR1 and CDR2 from the germline V gene are SGHTA and FQGNSA. The CDR3 protein is CASSPLAGRYEQYF. As DNA, the CDR3 is TGTGCCAGCAGCCCACTGGCGGGCCGCTACGAGCAGTACTTC.